This TCR beta chain originates from a study of shared clonotypes between healthy human individuals. Profiling relied on immunoSEQ multiplex PCR, and the TCRdb table lists in-frame clones only, not all of them. Of roughly 2.1 million clones in the sample, just over 90% were seen once. Per the germline V gene, CDR1 is SNHLY and CDR2 is FYNNEI. V was clipped by 2 bases and J by 1 base, with 7 bases between them. The CDR3 totals 14 residues. Terminally differentiated effector memory CD45RA+ cells were left out of the naive CD8 fraction, which was CD45RO-negative and positively selected for CCR7. Sequenced sample: naive CD8+ T cells from PBMCs. The sequence was obtained from a young man in good health. Some clones in this sample may be carry-over from other donors' samples. The chain uses TRBV2 and TRBJ2-3; unclear D gene. The CDR3 sequence is CASSESGRTDTQYF. The CDR3 bases are TGTGCCAGCAGTGAATCGGGCCGCACAGATACGCAGTATTTT.